The sequence of this TCR beta chain was determined in a study of control samples from healthy donors and cancer patients. The repertoire was sequenced with immunoSEQ multiplex PCR; TCRdb's copy has only in-frame clones and lacks some. Here the sample spans roughly 94,000 clones, approximately 84% being singletons. Sample: PBMCs. This sequence originates from a man between 65 and 85 years old with lung cancer.

CDR3 region: CASSQELGTGANVLTF. The CDR3 bases are TGTGCCAGCAGCCAAGAACTGGGGACTGGGGCCAACGTCCTGACTTTC. The rearrangement links TRBV14 to TRBJ2-6; no reliable D call. Trimming left V 0 bases short and J 2 bases short, with 8 bases between. Per the germline V gene, CDR1 is SGHDN and CDR2 is FVKESK. The CDR3 is 16 residues long.